This TCR beta chain emerged from a study of OX40 agonist ivuxolimab in advanced cancers. V was shortened by 6 bases and J by 7 bases, with 18 bases between the two germline ends. The germline V gene has CDR1 SGHTA and CDR2 FQGNSA. The CDR3 runs to 14 residues. This clone came up a few times. Generated by immunoSEQ multiplex PCR, the TCRdb table keeps only in-frame clones and is missing some. Of under 90,000 clones listed, 85% are singletons. The sample in question was CD4+ or CD8+ T cells sorted from blood, obtained in a trial of the OX40 agonist ivuxolimab. The rearrangement joins TRBV7-2 to TRBJ1-1; maybe TRBD1 (5 bases). The sequence was obtained from an adult with an advanced solid tumor such as melanoma, head and neck, liver or kidney cancer. The CDR3 DNA follows: TGTGCCAGCAGTACCGGAATGGGGGACGGTGAAGCTTTCTTT. Its protein is CASSTGMGDGEAFF. The whole variable domain, remainder taken from reference TRBV7-2 and TRBJ1-1, is GAGVSQSPSNKVTEKGKDVELRCDPISGHTALYWYRQSLGQGLEFLIYFQGNSAPDKSGLPSDRFSAERTGGSVSTLTIQRTQQEDSAVYLCASSTGMGDGEAFFGQGTRLTVV.